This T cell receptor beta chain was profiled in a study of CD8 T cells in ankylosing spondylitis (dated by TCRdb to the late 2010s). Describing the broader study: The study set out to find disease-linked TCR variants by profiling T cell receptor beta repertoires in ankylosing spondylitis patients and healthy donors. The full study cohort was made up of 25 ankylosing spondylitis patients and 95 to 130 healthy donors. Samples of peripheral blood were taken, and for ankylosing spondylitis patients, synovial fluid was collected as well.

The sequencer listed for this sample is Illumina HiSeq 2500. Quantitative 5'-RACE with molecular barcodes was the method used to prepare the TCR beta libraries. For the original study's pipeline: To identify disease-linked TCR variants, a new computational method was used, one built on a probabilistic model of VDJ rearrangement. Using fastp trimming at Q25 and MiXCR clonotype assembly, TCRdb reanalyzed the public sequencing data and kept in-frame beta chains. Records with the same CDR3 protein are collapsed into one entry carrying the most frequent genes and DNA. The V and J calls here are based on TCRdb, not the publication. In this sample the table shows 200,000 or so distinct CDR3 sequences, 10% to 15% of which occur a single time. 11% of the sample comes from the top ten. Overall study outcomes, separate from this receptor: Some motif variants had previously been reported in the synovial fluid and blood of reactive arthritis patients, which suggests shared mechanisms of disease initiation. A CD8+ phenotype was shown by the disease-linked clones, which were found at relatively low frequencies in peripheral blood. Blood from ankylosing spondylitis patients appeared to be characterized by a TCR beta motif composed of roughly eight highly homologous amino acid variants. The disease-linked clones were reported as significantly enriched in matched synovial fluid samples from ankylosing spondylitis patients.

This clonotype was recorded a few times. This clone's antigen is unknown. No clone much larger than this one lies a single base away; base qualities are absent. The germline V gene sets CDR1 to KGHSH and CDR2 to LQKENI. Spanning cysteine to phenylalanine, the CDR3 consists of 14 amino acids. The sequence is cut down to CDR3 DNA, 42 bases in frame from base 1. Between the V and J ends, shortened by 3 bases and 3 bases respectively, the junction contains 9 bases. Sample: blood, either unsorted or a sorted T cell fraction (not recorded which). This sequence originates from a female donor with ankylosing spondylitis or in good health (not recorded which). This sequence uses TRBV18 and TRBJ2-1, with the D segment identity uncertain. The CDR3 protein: CASSPVGNYNEQFF. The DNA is TGTGCCAGCTCACCTGTGGGTAACTACAATGAGCAGTTCTTC.